This T cell receptor (beta chain) was found in a study of CD8+ T cells in alopecia areata. Comment on this clone: What it binds is unknown.

The CDR3 contains 17 residues. Germline V CDR1 and CDR2: LNHDA, SQIVND (reference sequence). V gave up 6 bases and J gave up 8 bases; unmatched junction bases: 16. Following extraction, RNA underwent reverse transcription to cDNA, which served as the sequencing template. TCRdb keeps only in-frame clones here, not all; method: immunoSEQ multiplex PCR. The sample holds about 150,000 clones, about 60% seen once. Findings and limits, study-wide: Possibly because of HLA-related factors, TCR sharing was less clear across patients than in mice. Higher clonality than in normal scalp was seen in lesional scalp, especially alopecia totalis/universalis.

Sequencing was done on a sample of CD4+ T cells sorted from blood. The chain carries TRBV19 and TRBJ2-1, with TRBD1 matching 10 bases. The TCR was taken from a human donor in good health. For the CDR3, the DNA is TGTGCCAGTAGCCTTCAAATCCCGGGACAGGGGATCCATGAGCAGTTCTTC. This sequence encodes CASSLQIPGQGIHEQFF.